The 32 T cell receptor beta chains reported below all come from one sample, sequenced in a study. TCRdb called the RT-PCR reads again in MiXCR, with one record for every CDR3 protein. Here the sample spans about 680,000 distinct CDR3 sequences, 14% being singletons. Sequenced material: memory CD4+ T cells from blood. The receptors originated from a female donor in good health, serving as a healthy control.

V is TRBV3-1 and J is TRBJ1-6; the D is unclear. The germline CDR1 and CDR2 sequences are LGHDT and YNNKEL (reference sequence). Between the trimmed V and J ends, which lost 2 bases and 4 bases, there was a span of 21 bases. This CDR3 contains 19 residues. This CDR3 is CASSQRRSGAPTYNSPLHF. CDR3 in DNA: TGTGCCAGCAGCCAAAGGCGCTCGGGAGCCCCGACGTATAATTCACCCCTCCACTTT.

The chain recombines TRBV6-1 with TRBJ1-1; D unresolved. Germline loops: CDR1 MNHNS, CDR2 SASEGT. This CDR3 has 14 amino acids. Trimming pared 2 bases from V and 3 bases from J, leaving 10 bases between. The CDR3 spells CASSESPAYTEAFF. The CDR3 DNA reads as TGTGCCAGCAGTGAATCACCGGCGTACACTGAAGCTTTCTTT.

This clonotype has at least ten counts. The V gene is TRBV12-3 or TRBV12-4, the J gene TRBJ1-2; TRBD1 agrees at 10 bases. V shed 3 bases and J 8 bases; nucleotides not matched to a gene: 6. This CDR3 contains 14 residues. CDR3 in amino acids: CASSLGQGIEGYTF. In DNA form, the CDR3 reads TGTGCCAGCAGTTTGGGACAGGGGATCGAGGGCTACACCTTC.

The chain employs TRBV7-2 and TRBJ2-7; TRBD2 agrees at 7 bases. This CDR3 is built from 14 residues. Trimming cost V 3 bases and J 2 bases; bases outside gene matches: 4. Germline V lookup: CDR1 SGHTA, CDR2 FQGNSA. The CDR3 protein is CASSFSAGAYEQYF. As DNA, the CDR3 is TGTGCCAGCAGCTTTTCGGCGGGGGCCTACGAGCAGTACTTC.

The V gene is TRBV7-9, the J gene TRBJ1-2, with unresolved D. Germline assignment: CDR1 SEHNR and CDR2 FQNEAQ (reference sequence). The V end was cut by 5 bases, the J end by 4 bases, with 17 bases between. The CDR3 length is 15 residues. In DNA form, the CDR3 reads TGTGCCAGCAGCACCCCGGGGAGGGTGAGCTATGGCTACACCTTC. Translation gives CASSTPGRVSYGYTF. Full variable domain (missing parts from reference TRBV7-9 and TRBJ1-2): DTGVSQNPRHKITKRGQNVTFRCDPISEHNRLYWYRQTLGQGPEFLTYFQNEAQLEKSRLLSDRFSAERPKGSFSTLEIQRTEQGDSAMYLCASSTPGRVSYGYTFGSGTRLTVV.

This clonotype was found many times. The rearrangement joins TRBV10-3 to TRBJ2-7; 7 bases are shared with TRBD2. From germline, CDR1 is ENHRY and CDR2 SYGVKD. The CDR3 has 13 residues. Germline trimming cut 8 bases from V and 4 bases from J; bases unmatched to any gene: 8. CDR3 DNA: TGTGCCATCGGGGGAGGGATCGGGTACGAGCAGTACTTC. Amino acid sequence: CAIGGGIGYEQYF.

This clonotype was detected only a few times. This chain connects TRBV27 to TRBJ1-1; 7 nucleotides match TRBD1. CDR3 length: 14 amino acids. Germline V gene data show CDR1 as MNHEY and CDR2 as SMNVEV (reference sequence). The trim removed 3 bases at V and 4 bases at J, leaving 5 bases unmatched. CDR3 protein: CASSLTGMGTEAFF. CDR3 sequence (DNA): TGTGCCAGCAGTTTGACAGGGATGGGCACTGAAGCTTTCTTT.

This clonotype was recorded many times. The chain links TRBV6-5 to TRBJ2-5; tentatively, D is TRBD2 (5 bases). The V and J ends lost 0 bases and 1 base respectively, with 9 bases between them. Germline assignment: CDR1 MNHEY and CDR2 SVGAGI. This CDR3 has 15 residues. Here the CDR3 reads CASSYSNAGQETQYF. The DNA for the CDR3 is TGTGCCAGCAGTTACTCGAATGCGGGCCAAGAGACCCAGTACTTC.

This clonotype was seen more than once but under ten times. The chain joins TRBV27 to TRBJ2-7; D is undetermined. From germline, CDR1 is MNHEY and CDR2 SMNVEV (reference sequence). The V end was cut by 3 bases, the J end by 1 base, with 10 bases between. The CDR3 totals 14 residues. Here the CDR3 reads CASSFKGTSYEQYF. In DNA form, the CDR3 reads TGTGCCAGCAGTTTTAAGGGTACATCCTACGAGCAGTACTTC.

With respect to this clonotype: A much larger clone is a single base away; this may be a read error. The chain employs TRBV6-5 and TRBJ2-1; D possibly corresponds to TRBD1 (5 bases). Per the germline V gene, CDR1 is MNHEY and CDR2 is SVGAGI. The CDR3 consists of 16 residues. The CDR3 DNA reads TGTGCCAGCAGTTACTCGGGGCCAGGCTCCTACAATGAGCAGTTATTC. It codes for CASSYSGPGSYNEQLF.

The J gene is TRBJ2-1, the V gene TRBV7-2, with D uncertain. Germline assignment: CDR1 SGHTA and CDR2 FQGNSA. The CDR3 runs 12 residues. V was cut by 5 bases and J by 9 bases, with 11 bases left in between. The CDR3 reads CASSQPLLEQFF. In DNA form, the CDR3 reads TGTGCCAGCAGCCAACCGCTTCTTGAGCAGTTCTTC.

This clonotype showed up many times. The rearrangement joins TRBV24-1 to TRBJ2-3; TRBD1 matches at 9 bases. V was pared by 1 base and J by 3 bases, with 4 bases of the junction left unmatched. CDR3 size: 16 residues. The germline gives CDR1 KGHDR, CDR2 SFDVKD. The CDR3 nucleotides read TGTGCCACCAGTGATTTTGGGACAGGGTTTACAGATACGCAGTATTTT. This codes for CATSDFGTGFTDTQYF.

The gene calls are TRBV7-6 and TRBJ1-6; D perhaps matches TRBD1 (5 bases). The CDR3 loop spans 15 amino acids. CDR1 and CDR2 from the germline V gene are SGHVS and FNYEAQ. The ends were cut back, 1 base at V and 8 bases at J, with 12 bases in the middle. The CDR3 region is CASSLGWQGDSPLHF. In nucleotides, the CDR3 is TGTGCCAGCAGCTTAGGGTGGCAGGGCGATTCACCCCTCCACTTT. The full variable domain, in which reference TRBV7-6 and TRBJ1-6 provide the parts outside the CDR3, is GAGVSQSPRYKVTKRGQDVALRCDPISGHVSLYWYRQALGQGPEFLTYFNYEAQQDKSGLPNDRFSAERPEGSISTLTIQRTEQRDSAMYRCASSLGWQGDSPLHFGNGTRLTVT.

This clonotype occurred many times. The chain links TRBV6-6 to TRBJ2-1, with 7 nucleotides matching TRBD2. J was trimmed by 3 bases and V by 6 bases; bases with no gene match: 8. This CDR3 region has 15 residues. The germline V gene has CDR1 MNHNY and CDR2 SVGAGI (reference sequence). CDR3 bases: TGTGCCAGCAGAACAGCGGGACCGAGCTACAATGAGCAGTTCTTC. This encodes CASRTAGPSYNEQFF.

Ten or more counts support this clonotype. CDR3 loop: CASRSDGGRGDTQYF. For the CDR3, the DNA is TGTGCCAGCAGATCCGACGGCGGGAGGGGGGATACGCAGTATTTT. This rearrangement joins TRBV4-2 to TRBJ2-3; 9 bases fit TRBD2. The CDR3 length is 15 residues. Germline V gives CDR1 LGHNA, CDR2 YNFKEQ. Unmatched junction bases numbered 10, after V lost 6 bases and J lost 6 bases.

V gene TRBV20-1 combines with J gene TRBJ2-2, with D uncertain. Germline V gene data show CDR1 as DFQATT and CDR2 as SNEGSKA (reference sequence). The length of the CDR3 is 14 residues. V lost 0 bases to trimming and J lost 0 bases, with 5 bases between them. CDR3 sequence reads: CSARDRTNTGELFF. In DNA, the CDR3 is TGCAGTGCTAGAGATCGGACGAACACCGGGGAGCTGTTTTTT.

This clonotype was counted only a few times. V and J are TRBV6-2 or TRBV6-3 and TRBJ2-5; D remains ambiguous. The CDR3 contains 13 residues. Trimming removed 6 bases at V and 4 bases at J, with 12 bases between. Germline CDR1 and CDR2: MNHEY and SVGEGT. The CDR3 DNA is TGTGCCAGCAGCCGAAGTTTGGCAGAGACCCAGTACTTC. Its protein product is CASSRSLAETQYF.

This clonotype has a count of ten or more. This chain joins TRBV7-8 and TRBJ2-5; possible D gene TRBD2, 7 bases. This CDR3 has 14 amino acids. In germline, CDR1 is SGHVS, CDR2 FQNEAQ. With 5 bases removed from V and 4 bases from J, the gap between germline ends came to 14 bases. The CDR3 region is CASSRRGAGETQYF. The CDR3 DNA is TGTGCCAGCAGCCGACGGGGGGCTGGAGAGACCCAGTACTTC. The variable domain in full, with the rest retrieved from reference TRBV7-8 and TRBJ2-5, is GAGVSQSPRYKVAKRGQDVALRCDPISGHVSLFWYQQALGQGPEFLTYFQNEAQLDKSGLPSDRFFAERPEGSVSTLKIQRTQQEDSAVYLCASSRRGAGETQYFGPGTRLLVL.

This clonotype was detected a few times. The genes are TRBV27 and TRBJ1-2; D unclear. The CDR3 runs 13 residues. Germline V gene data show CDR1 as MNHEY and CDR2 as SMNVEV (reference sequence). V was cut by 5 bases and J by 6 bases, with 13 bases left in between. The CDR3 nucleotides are TGTGCCAGCAGTAATTTCAAGGTGGATGGCTACACCTTC. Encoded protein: CASSNFKVDGYTF.

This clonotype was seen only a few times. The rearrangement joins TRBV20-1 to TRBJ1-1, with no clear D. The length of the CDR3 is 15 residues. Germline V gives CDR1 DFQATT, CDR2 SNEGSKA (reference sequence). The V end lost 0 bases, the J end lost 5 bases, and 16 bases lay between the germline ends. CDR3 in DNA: TGCAGTGCTAGAGATCAACCTCAGGTGGGAACTGAAGCTTTCTTT. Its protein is CSARDQPQVGTEAFF.

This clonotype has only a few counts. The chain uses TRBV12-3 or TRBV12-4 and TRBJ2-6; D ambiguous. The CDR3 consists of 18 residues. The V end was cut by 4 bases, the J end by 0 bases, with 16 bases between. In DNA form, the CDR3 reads TGTGCCAGCAGTTCCCCCTACGACAAAAGCTCTGGGGCCAACGTCCTGACTTTC. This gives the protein CASSSPYDKSSGANVLTF.

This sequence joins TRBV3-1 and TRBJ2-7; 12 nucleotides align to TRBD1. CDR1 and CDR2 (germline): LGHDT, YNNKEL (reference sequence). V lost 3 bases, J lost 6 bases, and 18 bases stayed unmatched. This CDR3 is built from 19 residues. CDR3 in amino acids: CASSQARDRGRWIGREQYF. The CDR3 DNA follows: TGTGCCAGCAGCCAGGCCCGGGACAGGGGGCGCTGGATCGGGCGCGAGCAGTACTTC.

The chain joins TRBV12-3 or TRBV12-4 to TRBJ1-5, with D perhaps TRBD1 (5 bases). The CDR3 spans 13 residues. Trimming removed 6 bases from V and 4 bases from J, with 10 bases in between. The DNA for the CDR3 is TGTGCCAGCAGACAGGAATTTAATCAGCCCCAGCATTTT. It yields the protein CASRQEFNQPQHF.

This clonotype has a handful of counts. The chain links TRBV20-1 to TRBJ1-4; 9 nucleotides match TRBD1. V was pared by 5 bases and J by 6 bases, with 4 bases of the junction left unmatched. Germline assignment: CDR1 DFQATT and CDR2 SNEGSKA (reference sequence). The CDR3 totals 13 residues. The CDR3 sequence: CSAAGTGHEKLFF. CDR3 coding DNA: TGCAGTGCTGCCGGGACAGGGCATGAAAAACTGTTTTTT.

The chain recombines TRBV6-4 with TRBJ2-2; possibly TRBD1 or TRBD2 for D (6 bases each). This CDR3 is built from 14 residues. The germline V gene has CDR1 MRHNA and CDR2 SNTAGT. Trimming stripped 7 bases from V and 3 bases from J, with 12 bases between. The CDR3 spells CASNGGPYTGELFF. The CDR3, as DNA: TGTGCCAGCAACGGGGGCCCGTACACCGGGGAGCTGTTTTTT.

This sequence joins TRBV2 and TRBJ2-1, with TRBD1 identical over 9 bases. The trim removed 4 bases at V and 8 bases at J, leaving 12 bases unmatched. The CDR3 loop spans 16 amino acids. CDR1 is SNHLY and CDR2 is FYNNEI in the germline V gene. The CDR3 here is CASSGLQGANGYEQFF. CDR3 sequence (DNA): TGTGCCAGCAGTGGACTACAGGGGGCAAATGGCTATGAGCAGTTCTTC. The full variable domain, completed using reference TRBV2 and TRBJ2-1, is EPEVTQTPSHQVTQMGQEVILRCVPISNHLYFYWYRQILGQKVEFLVSFYNNEISEKSEIFDDQFSVERPDGSNFTLKIRSTKLEDSAMYFCASSGLQGANGYEQFFGPGTRLTVL.

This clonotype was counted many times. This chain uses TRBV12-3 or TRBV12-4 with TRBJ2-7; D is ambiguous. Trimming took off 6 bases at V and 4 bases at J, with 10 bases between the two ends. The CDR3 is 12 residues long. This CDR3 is CASSKGRYEQYF. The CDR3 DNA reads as TGTGCCAGCAGCAAGGGAAGGTACGAGCAGTACTTC.

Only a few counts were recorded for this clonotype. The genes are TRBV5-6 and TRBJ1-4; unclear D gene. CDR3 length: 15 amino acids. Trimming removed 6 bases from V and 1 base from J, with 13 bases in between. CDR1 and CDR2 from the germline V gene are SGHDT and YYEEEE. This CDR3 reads CASNFFRGTNEKLFF. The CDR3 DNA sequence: TGTGCCAGCAACTTTTTCCGGGGAACTAATGAAAAACTGTTTTTT.

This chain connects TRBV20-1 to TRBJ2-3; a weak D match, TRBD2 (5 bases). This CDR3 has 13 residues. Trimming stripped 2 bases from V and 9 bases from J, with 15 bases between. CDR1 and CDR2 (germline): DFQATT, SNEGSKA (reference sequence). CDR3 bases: TGCAGTGCTAGAAATACCGCCCGGGGAACGCAGTATTTT. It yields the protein CSARNTARGTQYF.

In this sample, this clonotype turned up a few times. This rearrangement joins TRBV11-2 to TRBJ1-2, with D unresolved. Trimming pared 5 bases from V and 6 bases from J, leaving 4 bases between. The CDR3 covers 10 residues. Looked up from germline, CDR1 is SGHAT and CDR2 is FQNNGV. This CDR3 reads CASSRNGYTF. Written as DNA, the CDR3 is TGTGCCAGCAGCCGCAATGGCTACACCTTC.

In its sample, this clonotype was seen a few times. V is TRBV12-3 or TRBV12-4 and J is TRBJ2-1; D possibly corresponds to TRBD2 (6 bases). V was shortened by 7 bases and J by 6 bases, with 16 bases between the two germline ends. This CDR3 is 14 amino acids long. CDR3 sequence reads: CASTPPGLLNEQFF. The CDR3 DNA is TGTGCCAGCACCCCCCCGGGACTTCTCAATGAGCAGTTCTTC.

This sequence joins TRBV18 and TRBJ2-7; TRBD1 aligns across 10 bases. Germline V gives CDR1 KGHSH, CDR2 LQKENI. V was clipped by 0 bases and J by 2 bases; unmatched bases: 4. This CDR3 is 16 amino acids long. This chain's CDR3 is CASSPPGDRGTYEQYF. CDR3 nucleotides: TGTGCCAGCTCACCACCTGGGGACAGGGGAACCTACGAGCAGTACTTC.